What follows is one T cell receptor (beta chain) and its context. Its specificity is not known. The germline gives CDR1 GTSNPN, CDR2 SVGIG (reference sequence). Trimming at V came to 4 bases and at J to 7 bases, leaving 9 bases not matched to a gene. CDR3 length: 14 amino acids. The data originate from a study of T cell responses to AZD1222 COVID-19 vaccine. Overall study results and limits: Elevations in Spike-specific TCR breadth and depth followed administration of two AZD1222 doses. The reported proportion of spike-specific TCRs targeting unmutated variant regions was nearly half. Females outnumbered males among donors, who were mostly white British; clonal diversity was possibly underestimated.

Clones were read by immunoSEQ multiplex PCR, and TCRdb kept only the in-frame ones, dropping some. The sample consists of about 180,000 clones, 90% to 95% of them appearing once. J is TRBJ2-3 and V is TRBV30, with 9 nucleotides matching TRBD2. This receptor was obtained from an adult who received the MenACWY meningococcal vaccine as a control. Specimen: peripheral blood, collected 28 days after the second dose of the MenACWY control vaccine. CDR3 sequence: CAWKRTSVAHTQYF. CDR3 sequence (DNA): TGTGCCTGGAAGCGGACTAGCGTTGCACATACGCAGTATTTT.